A single sample gave rise to the 30 T cell receptor beta chains below, sequenced in a study of OX40 agonist ivuxolimab in advanced cancers. TCRdb keeps only in-frame clones here, not all; method: immunoSEQ multiplex PCR. The sample has about 52,000 clones; approximately 92% are singletons. The sequences come from CD4+ or CD8+ T cells sorted from blood, collected in a trial of the OX40 agonist ivuxolimab. The receptors derive from an adult with an advanced solid tumor such as melanoma, head and neck, liver or kidney cancer.

The chain links TRBV5-1 to TRBJ2-7; TRBD1 is a possible D gene (7 bases). The V gene lost 3 bases and the J gene lost 9 bases, with 16 bases spanning the gap. The CDR3 extends over 13 amino acids. Germline lookup yields CDR1 SGHRS and CDR2 YFSETQ. For the CDR3, the DNA is TGCGCCAGCAGCTATACTACAGGGGAGGCGCAGTACTTC. Protein product: CASSYTTGEAQYF.

This rearrangement joins TRBV27 to TRBJ2-1, with a possible D match to TRBD2 (6 bases). The CDR3 totals 14 residues. V lost 5 bases and J 0 bases, leaving 8 bases between the germline ends. Germline values: CDR1 MNHEY, CDR2 SMNVEV (reference sequence). The CDR3 here is CASSIGSSYNEQFF. DNA of the CDR3: TGTGCCAGCAGTATCGGGAGCTCCTACAATGAGCAGTTCTTC.

The chain combines TRBV5-4 with TRBJ2-1; 10 bases agree with TRBD2. The CDR3 is 15 residues long. V shed 0 bases, J shed 4 bases, and the junction held 1 base outside the gene matches. Germline CDR1 is SGHNT and CDR2 is YYREEE (reference sequence). For the CDR3, the DNA is TGTGCCAGCAGCTTGGGAGCGGGAGGGTACAATGAGCAGTTCTTC. Translation: CASSLGAGGYNEQFF.

The chain joins TRBV6-5 to TRBJ1-5; D remains unclear. The CDR3 contains 15 residues. The germline gives CDR1 MNHEY, CDR2 SVGAGI. V shed 5 bases and J shed 0 bases, with 11 bases lying between them. The CDR3 spells CASSTLADSNQPQHF. CDR3 nucleotide sequence: TGTGCCAGCAGTACACTAGCAGATAGCAATCAGCCCCAGCATTTT.

This sequence joins TRBV6-5 and TRBJ1-2, with TRBD1 matching 8 bases. The V gene end was trimmed by 6 bases and the J gene end by 6 bases; junction bases not matched to a gene: 6. From germline, CDR1 is MNHEY and CDR2 SVGAGI. The CDR3 length is 13 residues. The CDR3, as DNA: TGTGCCAGCAGGTGGACAGGGTCAGATGGCTACACCTTC. This sequence encodes CASRWTGSDGYTF.

CDR3 sequence reads: CASSQVTSGTGRTDTQYF. CDR3 nucleotide sequence: TGCGCCAGCAGCCAAGTGACCTCCGGGACAGGGAGGACAGATACGCAGTATTTT. The genes are TRBV4-1 and TRBJ2-3, with TRBD1 matching 9 bases. Germline lookup yields CDR1 MGHRA and CDR2 YSYEKL. J lost 3 bases, V lost 1 base, and 11 bases had no gene match. CDR3 size: 18 residues.

The count of this clone is one. The chain uses TRBV9 and TRBJ2-7, with D unresolved. The germline CDR1 and CDR2 sequences are SGDLS and YYNGEE. The CDR3 runs 14 residues. Trimming stripped 2 bases from V and 7 bases from J, with 16 bases between. CDR3 sequence: CASSVRRSGTEQYF. CDR3 DNA: TGTGCCAGCAGCGTCAGGCGGTCGGGCACGGAGCAGTACTTC.

The chain couples TRBV4-3 to TRBJ2-3, with 7 positions matching TRBD2. V shed 0 bases and J 0 bases; nucleotides not matched to a gene: 3. CDR1 is LGHNA, CDR2 YSLEER, per germline. This CDR3 region has 16 residues. CDR3: CASSQDRGGSTDTQYF. CDR3 DNA: TGCGCCAGCAGCCAAGATCGGGGAGGGAGCACAGATACGCAGTATTTT.

This clone was detected many times. The chain joins TRBV11-2 to TRBJ2-1; no clear D gene. This CDR3 spans 11 amino acids. Germline V gives CDR1 SGHAT, CDR2 FQNNGV. V lost 8 bases and J 9 bases, leaving 11 bases between the germline ends. The CDR3 DNA reads as TGTGCCAGCCATGACTCGGGTGAGCAGTTCTTC. As protein: CASHDSGEQFF.

The CDR3 sequence: CASGTGDTEAFF. The CDR3 bases are TGCGCCAGTGGGACAGGTGACACTGAAGCTTTCTTT. The chain recombines TRBV4-3 with TRBJ1-1; 8 positions match TRBD1. This CDR3 is 12 amino acids long. V lost 9 bases to trimming and J lost 3 bases; unmatched junction nucleotides: 3. CDR1 is LGHNA and CDR2 is YSLEER in the germline V gene.

This clone has more than one count but fewer than ten. The rearrangement joins TRBV19 to TRBJ1-1; TRBD1 matches at 7 bases. The CDR3 contains 13 residues. Germline V CDR1 and CDR2: LNHDA, SQIVND (reference sequence). Trimming took 3 bases from V and 4 from J; bases not matched to a gene: 2. The CDR3 DNA reads TGTGCCAGTAGTATCGACAGGGCCACTGAAGCTTTCTTT. Its translation is CASSIDRATEAFF.

The chain employs TRBV25-1 and TRBJ1-2; D gene uncertain. Per germline, CDR1 MGHDK and CDR2 SYGVNS. The CDR3 is 13 amino acids. Trimming left V 2 bases short and J 5 bases short, with 9 bases between. The CDR3: CASSEDNQYGYTF. The CDR3 DNA sequence: TGTGCCAGCAGTGAAGATAACCAATATGGCTACACCTTC.

The V call is TRBV5-4, the J call TRBJ2-6; 10 nucleotides match TRBD1. Germline loops: CDR1 SGHNT, CDR2 YYREEE (reference sequence). CDR3 length: 14 residues. V was clipped by 2 bases and J by 12 bases; unmatched bases: 5. CDR3 in amino acids: CASSFPDRGVVLTF. CDR3 DNA sequence: TGTGCCAGCAGCTTCCCGGACAGGGGGGTCGTCCTGACTTTC.

The count of this clone is one. V usage is TRBV11-2 and J usage is TRBJ2-5; D possibly matches TRBD1 or TRBD2 (5 bases each). Germline V gene sequence: CDR1 SGHAT, CDR2 FQNNGV. The V end lost 5 bases, the J end lost 9 bases, and 13 bases lay between the germline ends. There are 12 residues in the CDR3. The chain's CDR3 is CASSLDLGAQYF. The CDR3 DNA follows: TGTGCCAGCAGCCTGGACCTGGGGGCCCAGTACTTC.

This clone has more than one count but fewer than ten. V gene TRBV10-3 combines with J gene TRBJ2-1, with TRBD2 as a possible D gene (5 bases). V lost 10 bases, J lost 7 bases, and 14 bases lay in between. The CDR3 consists of 12 residues. Germline values: CDR1 ENHRY, CDR2 SYGVKD. CDR3 DNA sequence: TGTGCCAGCGTCTCGGGGTGGAATGAGCAGTTCTTC. It encodes CASVSGWNEQFF.

The gene calls are TRBV28 and TRBJ1-1; maybe TRBD1 (6 bases). This CDR3 has 14 amino acids. Germline-derived CDR1 and CDR2 are MDHEN and SYDVKM. Trimming removed 8 bases at V and 4 bases at J, with 17 bases between. The CDR3 nucleotides read TGTGCCAGCTCCTTCCGGGGGGCGAGCACTGAAGCTTTCTTT. Its translation is CASSFRGASTEAFF.

The table lists this clone with a count of one. V and J are TRBV28 and TRBJ1-1; the D is unclear. V was shortened by 5 bases and J by 3 bases, with 16 bases between the two germline ends. This CDR3 has 15 residues. CDR1 is MDHEN, CDR2 SYDVKM, per germline. CDR3 region: CASSKNTVRDTEAFF. In DNA form, the CDR3 reads TGTGCCAGCAGTAAAAACACCGTAAGGGACACTGAAGCTTTCTTT.

V and J are TRBV2 and TRBJ2-7, with 14 bases identical to TRBD2. V dropped 2 bases and J dropped 5; count of bases not matched to a gene: 8. CDR3 length equals 17 residues. Germline V gene lookup returns CDR1 SNHLY and CDR2 FYNNEI. CDR3 sequence (DNA): TGTGCCAGCAGTGAAACGGGACTAGCGGGAGTTCTAAACGAGCAGTACTTC. This encodes CASSETGLAGVLNEQYF. Full variable domain (remainder filled in from reference TRBV2 and TRBJ2-7): EPEVTQTPSHQVTQMGQEVILRCVPISNHLYFYWYRQILGQKVEFLVSFYNNEISEKSEIFDDQFSVERPDGSNFTLKIRSTKLEDSAMYFCASSETGLAGVLNEQYFGPGTRLTVT.

This clone was seen a handful of times. This sequence joins TRBV4-3 and TRBJ2-7; no definite D call. V lost 8 bases, J lost 1 base, and 12 bases lay in between. The CDR3 length is 13 residues. Germline V lookup: CDR1 LGHNA, CDR2 YSLEER. The CDR3 protein is CASGNLGSYEQYF. For the CDR3, the DNA is TGCGCCAGCGGCAACCTAGGTTCCTACGAGCAGTACTTC.

This chain links TRBV25-1 with TRBJ2-7, with D perhaps matching TRBD2 (6 bases). CDR1 is MGHDK, CDR2 SYGVNS, per germline. The CDR3 has 15 amino acids. Trimming cost V 5 bases and J 4 bases, with 18 bases left between them. The CDR3 DNA reads as TGTGCCAGCAGTCCCCATGGGGGGTTTAATTACGAGCAGTACTTC. This codes for CASSPHGGFNYEQYF.

The chain couples TRBV4-3 to TRBJ2-2, with TRBD2 matching 9 bases. The CDR3 extends over 16 amino acids. The germline CDR1 and CDR2 sequences are LGHNA and YSLEER. V lost 3 bases, J lost 1 base, and 3 bases stayed unmatched. DNA of the CDR3: TGCGCCAGCAGCCAGCTACTAGCGGGGAACACCGGGGAGCTGTTTTTT. This encodes CASSQLLAGNTGELFF.

The count of this clone is one. The chain employs TRBV27 and TRBJ2-7; possible D gene TRBD2, 6 bases. Trimming took 3 bases from V and 2 from J, leaving 11 bases between them. The CDR3 consists of 14 residues. In germline, CDR1 is MNHEY, CDR2 SMNVEV (reference sequence). The CDR3 DNA reads as TGTGCCAGCAGTTTTGGGTGGGAGGCCTACGAGCAGTACTTC. Residues: CASSFGWEAYEQYF.

This chain joins TRBV9 and TRBJ2-1; TRBD2 agrees at 7 bases. The V gene's germline CDR1 is SGDLS and CDR2 YYNGEE. The junction had 7 bases not matched to a gene; V was cut back by 0 bases and J by 7 bases. This CDR3 is 15 amino acids long. The CDR3 reads CASSVVAGDLNEQFF. DNA for the CDR3: TGTGCCAGCAGCGTAGTGGCGGGAGATCTGAATGAGCAGTTCTTC.

The rearrangement links TRBV27 to TRBJ2-7; D is uncertain. This CDR3 region has 12 residues. Germline V gene data show CDR1 as MNHEY and CDR2 as SMNVEV (reference sequence). With 11 bases removed from V and 5 bases from J, the gap between germline ends came to 16 bases. The CDR3 bases are TGTGCCTCTACGTTGGGCAGCCACGAGCAGTACTTC. Translation gives CASTLGSHEQYF.

DNA for the CDR3: TGTGCCAGCAGCTTCCCTAGCGCAGATACGCAGTATTTT. Its protein is CASSFPSADTQYF. The gene calls are TRBV13 and TRBJ2-3; perhaps TRBD2 as D (6 bases). V lost 3 bases, J lost 4 bases, and 8 bases lay in between. Germline values: CDR1 PRHDT, CDR2 FYEKMQ (reference sequence). This CDR3 has 13 residues.

This clone appeared a single time. The rearrangement links TRBV7-3 to TRBJ2-3; no firm D call. Germline V gene lookup returns CDR1 SGHTA and CDR2 FQGTGA. Trimming left V 4 bases short and J 1 base short, with 12 bases between. This CDR3 has 15 residues. CDR3 sequence reads: CASSYLGLGTDTQYF. Written as DNA, the CDR3 is TGTGCCAGCAGCTATTTAGGCTTGGGCACAGATACGCAGTATTTT.

This clone was seen just once. This chain connects TRBV4-3 to TRBJ1-2; perhaps TRBD1 as D (5 bases). The CDR3 is 15 residues long. Germline values: CDR1 LGHNA, CDR2 YSLEER. V gave up 2 bases and J gave up 3 bases, with 13 bases separating them. CDR3 coding DNA: TGCGCCAGCAGCCAATACCGGGGCCGGGACTATGGCTACACCTTC. Protein sequence: CASSQYRGRDYGYTF.

The chain employs TRBV7-9 and TRBJ2-5; either TRBD1 or TRBD2 may supply D (6 bases each). In germline, CDR1 is SEHNR, CDR2 FQNEAQ (reference sequence). There are 15 residues in the CDR3. Trimming pared 5 bases from V and 5 bases from J, leaving 18 bases between. The CDR3 spells CASSQSRGAGETQYF. Written as DNA, the CDR3 is TGTGCCAGCAGCCAATCGAGGGGGGCCGGGGAGACCCAGTACTTC.

V and J are TRBV30 and TRBJ1-2, with TRBD1 identical over 10 bases. J lost 6 bases, V lost 4 bases, and 5 bases had no gene match. The CDR3 is 13 residues long. Germline values: CDR1 GTSNPN, CDR2 SVGIG (reference sequence). CDR3 sequence reads: CAWTPGTGDGYTF. DNA of the CDR3: TGTGCCTGGACTCCCGGGACAGGGGATGGCTACACCTTC.

The chain couples TRBV4-1 to TRBJ2-7; either TRBD1 or TRBD2 may fit D (5 bases each). The CDR3 length is 15 residues. The ends were cut back, 1 base at V and 3 bases at J, with 13 bases in the middle. The germline V gene encodes CDR1 MGHRA and CDR2 YSYEKL. DNA of the CDR3: TGCGCCAGCAGCCAAGGGAGGACACCGGGCTACGAGCAGTACTTC. Its translation: CASSQGRTPGYEQYF.